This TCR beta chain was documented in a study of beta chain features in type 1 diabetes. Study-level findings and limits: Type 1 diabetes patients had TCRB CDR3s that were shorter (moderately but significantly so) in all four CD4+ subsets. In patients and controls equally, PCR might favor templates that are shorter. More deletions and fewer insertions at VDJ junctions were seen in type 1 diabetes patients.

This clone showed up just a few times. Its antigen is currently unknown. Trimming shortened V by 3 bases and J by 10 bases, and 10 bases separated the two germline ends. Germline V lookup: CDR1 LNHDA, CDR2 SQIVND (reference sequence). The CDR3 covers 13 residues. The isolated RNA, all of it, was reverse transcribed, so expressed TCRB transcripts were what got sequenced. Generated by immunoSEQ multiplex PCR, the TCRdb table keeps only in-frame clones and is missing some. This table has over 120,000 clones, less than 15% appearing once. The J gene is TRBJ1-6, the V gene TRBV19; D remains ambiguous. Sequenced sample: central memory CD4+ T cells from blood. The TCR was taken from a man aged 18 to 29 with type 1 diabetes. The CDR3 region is CASSIGLGSPLHF. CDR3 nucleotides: TGTGCCAGTAGTATTGGACTTGGGTCACCCCTCCACTTT.